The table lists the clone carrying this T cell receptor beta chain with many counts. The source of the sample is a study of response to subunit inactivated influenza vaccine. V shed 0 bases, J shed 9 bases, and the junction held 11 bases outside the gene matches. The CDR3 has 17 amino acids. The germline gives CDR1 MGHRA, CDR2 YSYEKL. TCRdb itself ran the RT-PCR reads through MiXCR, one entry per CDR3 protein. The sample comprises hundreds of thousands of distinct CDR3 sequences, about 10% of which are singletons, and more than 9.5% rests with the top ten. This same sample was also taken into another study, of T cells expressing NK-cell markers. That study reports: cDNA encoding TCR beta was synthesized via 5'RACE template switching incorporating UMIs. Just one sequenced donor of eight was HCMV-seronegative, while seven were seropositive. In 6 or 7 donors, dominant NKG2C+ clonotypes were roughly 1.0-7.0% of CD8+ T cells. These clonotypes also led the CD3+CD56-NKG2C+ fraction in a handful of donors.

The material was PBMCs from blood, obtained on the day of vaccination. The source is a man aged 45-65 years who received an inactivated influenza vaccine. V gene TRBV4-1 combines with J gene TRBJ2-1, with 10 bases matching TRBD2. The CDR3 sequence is CASSQDRGLAGVIEQFF. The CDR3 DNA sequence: TGCGCCAGCAGCCAAGATCGCGGGCTAGCGGGGGTGATTGAGCAGTTCTTC.